Presented here are 16 T cell receptor beta chains from one specimen sequenced in a study of beta chain features in type 1 diabetes. Reverse transcribing all isolated RNA meant expressed TCRB transcripts were sequenced. Using immunoSEQ multiplex PCR, the repertoire was profiled, and TCRdb retains in-frame clones only, with some absent. The sample yields some 410,000 clones, about 15% seen once. Input material: naive CD4+ T cells from blood. These receptor sequences come from a man aged 30-40 years in good health.

This clone was counted a few times. J is TRBJ2-1 and V is TRBV5-4; tentative D call: TRBD2 (5 bases). V lost 1 base to trimming and J lost 6 bases, with 8 bases between them. CDR3 length: 13 residues. Germline-derived CDR1 and CDR2 are SGHNT and YYREEE (reference sequence). The CDR3 reads CASSLQTSNEQFF. Written as DNA, the CDR3 is TGTGCCAGCAGCTTGCAAACTAGCAATGAGCAGTTCTTC.

This clone turned up a few times. The chain employs TRBV11-2 and TRBJ2-7; D not resolved. V was trimmed by 0 bases and J by 9 bases, leaving 15 bases between them. The CDR3 runs 14 residues. In germline, CDR1 is SGHAT, CDR2 FQNNGV. The CDR3 loop reads CASSLERQSIGQYV. The CDR3 DNA reads as TGTGCCAGCAGCTTAGAGAGGCAGTCTATCGGGCAGTACGTC.

The DNA for the CDR3 is TGTGCCAGCAGTGAACGCGCGCGGCGGCGAGAGACCCAGTACTTC. Its translation is CASSERARRRETQYF. The gene calls are TRBV2 and TRBJ2-5, with unresolved D. This CDR3 has 15 amino acids. Trimming shortened V by 2 bases and J by 4 bases, and 14 bases separated the two germline ends. Germline lookup yields CDR1 SNHLY and CDR2 FYNNEI.

Only a few counts were recorded for this clone. The chain joins TRBV14 to TRBJ1-2, with D possibly being TRBD1 (5 bases). Looked up from germline, CDR1 is SGHDN and CDR2 is FVKESK. The CDR3 consists of 12 residues. Deletions cut 4 bases from V and 8 bases from J, with 11 bases between. The CDR3 loop reads CASSPSGGGYTF. In nucleotides, the CDR3 is TGTGCCAGCAGCCCCTCGGGGGGAGGCTACACCTTC.

This clone was picked up a small number of times. This chain links TRBV27 with TRBJ2-5, with a possible D match to TRBD2 (5 bases). The V end lost 2 bases, the J end lost 7 bases, and 11 bases lay between the germline ends. Germline V gives CDR1 MNHEY, CDR2 SMNVEV (reference sequence). The CDR3 is 13 residues long. CDR3 bases: TGTGCCAGCAGTTTAGGCCTAGCCGGGACCCAGTACTTC. This gives the protein CASSLGLAGTQYF.

J is TRBJ2-5 and V is TRBV2; maybe TRBD2 (6 bases). Germline V gene data show CDR1 as SNHLY and CDR2 as FYNNEI. Trimming removed 6 bases from V and 5 bases from J, with 13 bases in between. There are 13 residues in the CDR3. CDR3 amino acids: CASREHGGETQYF. CDR3 in DNA: TGTGCCAGCAGAGAACACGGAGGGGAGACCCAGTACTTC. Together with reference TRBV2 and TRBJ2-5, the CDR3 gives the full variable domain: EPEVTQTPSHQVTQMGQEVILRCVPISNHLYFYWYRQILGQKVEFLVSFYNNEISEKSEIFDDQFSVERPDGSNFTLKIRSTKLEDSAMYFCASREHGGETQYFGPGTRLLVL.

The chain is built from TRBV2 and TRBJ2-3; no clear D gene. V lost 0 bases and J 11 bases, leaving 9 bases between the germline ends. Germline CDR1 is SNHLY and CDR2 is FYNNEI. This CDR3 spans 12 amino acids. Here the CDR3 DNA reads TGTGCCAGCAGTGAAGCTGAGGTGATGCAGTATTTT. This encodes CASSEAEVMQYF.

This clone was observed a few times. The chain couples TRBV4-3 to TRBJ1-5; D gene unclear. The CDR3 is 15 residues long. V shed 0 bases and J shed 5 bases, with 11 bases lying between them. Germline CDR1 reads LGHNA; CDR2 reads YSLEER. For the CDR3, the DNA is TGCGCCAGCAGCCAAGAGAGGTCAGATTATCAGCCCCAGCATTTT. Protein sequence: CASSQERSDYQPQHF.

This clone has just a few counts. This chain links TRBV13 with TRBJ2-7, with D perhaps matching TRBD1 (5 bases). The V gene's germline CDR1 is PRHDT and CDR2 FYEKMQ (reference sequence). Trimming shortened V by 6 bases and J by 5 bases, and 29 bases separated the two germline ends. This CDR3 contains 18 residues. The chain's CDR3 is CASSRTGRLTVGLDEQYV. The CDR3 bases are TGTGCCAGCAGTCGTACCGGCCGACTGACAGTCGGGTTGGACGAGCAGTACGTC.

The rearrangement joins TRBV13 to TRBJ2-7, with D unresolved. This CDR3 has 14 amino acids. Germline V gene data show CDR1 as PRHDT and CDR2 as FYEKMQ (reference sequence). Trimming removed 8 bases at V and 1 base at J, with 15 bases between. The CDR3 reads CASRCERRSYEQYV. The CDR3, as DNA: TGTGCCAGCCGCTGCGAGCGAAGGTCCTACGAGCAGTACGTC.

A note on this clone: The sample holds other DNA sequences that translate to the same CDR3. The V and J genes are TRBV7-9 and TRBJ2-3; 11 positions agree with TRBD2. The CDR3 is 15 amino acids. With V trimmed by 5 bases and J by 1 base, 2 bases remained unmatched. CDR1 and CDR2 (germline): SEHNR, FQNEAQ (reference sequence). The CDR3: CASSLLAGGTDTQYF. Here the CDR3 DNA reads TGTGCCAGCAGCCTACTAGCGGGGGGCACAGATACGCAGTATTTT.

The chain employs TRBV18 and TRBJ2-5, with 8 positions matching TRBD1. Germline CDR1 is KGHSH and CDR2 is LQKENI. The ends lost 4 bases at V and 3 bases at J; junction bases unmatched: 1. This CDR3 is 13 amino acids long. The CDR3 DNA reads TGTGCCAGCTCACTGACAGGGGAAGAGACCCAGTACTTC. Its protein product is CASSLTGEETQYF.

This sequence joins TRBV7-2 and TRBJ2-7; possibly TRBD2 for D (6 bases). The CDR3 consists of 13 residues. Germline lookup yields CDR1 SGHTA and CDR2 FQGNSA. The V gene lost 5 bases and the J gene lost 3 bases, with 11 bases spanning the gap. In DNA form, the CDR3 reads TGTGCCAGCAGCCTCGCGGGGTTCTACGAGCAGTACTTC. This encodes CASSLAGFYEQYF. The entire variable domain, with the rest obtained from reference TRBV7-2 and TRBJ2-7, is as follows: GAGVSQSPSNKVTEKGKDVELRCDPISGHTALYWYRQSLGQGLEFLIYFQGNSAPDKSGLPSDRFSAERTGGSVSTLTIQRTQQEDSAVYLCASSLAGFYEQYFGPGTRLTVT.

The rearrangement uses TRBV7-2 and TRBJ2-3; D is perhaps TRBD1 or TRBD2 (6 bases each). The germline V gene encodes CDR1 SGHTA and CDR2 FQGNSA. The CDR3 length is 15 residues. Trimming took 5 bases from V and 6 from J, leaving 18 bases between them. CDR3 sequence: CASSPPGARRDTQYF. The CDR3 DNA follows: TGTGCCAGCAGCCCTCCGGGGGCCCGACGGGATACGCAGTATTTT.

The V and J genes are TRBV5-4 and TRBJ2-5; the D gene is possibly TRBD1 (5 bases). Per the germline V gene, CDR1 is SGHNT and CDR2 is YYREEE (reference sequence). CDR3 length equals 12 residues. Trimming pared 7 bases from V and 3 bases from J, leaving 10 bases between. For the CDR3, the DNA is TGTGCCAGCGGCAGGGTGGAAGAGACCCAGTACTTC. Translated, it gives CASGRVEETQYF.

The chain employs TRBV5-1 and TRBJ2-1; 13 bases are a match to TRBD2. J lost 6 bases, V lost 0 bases, and 3 bases had no gene match. The CDR3 sequence is 16 residues long. Germline assignment: CDR1 SGHRS and CDR2 YFSETQ. CDR3 in amino acids: CASSLGGTSGVNEQFF. CDR3 in DNA: TGCGCCAGCAGCTTGGGTGGGACTAGCGGGGTCAATGAGCAGTTCTTC.